This T cell receptor beta chain was recorded in a study of CD8+ T cells in alopecia areata. RNA extraction and reverse transcription yielded cDNA as sequencing template. Sequenced by immunoSEQ multiplex PCR; TCRdb stores in-frame clones only, minus some. The sample contains more than 110,000 clones, around four fifths of which appear only once. Sample treatment: oral pan-JAK inhibitor, 5-10 mg twice daily. Collection of lesional scalp punch biopsies and peripheral blood was performed in alopecia areata patients. Trimming at V came to 1 base and at J to 5 bases, leaving 9 bases not matched to a gene. The CDR3 sequence is 16 residues long. The V gene's germline CDR1 is SGHVS and CDR2 FQNEAQ.

The genes are TRBV7-8 and TRBJ2-5, with TRBD1 matching 8 bases. The sequencing here drew on CD8+ T cells sorted from blood, taken at week 4, from a patient treated with tofacitinib. The receptor comes from a human donor with alopecia areata. The CDR3 DNA is TGTGCCAGCAGCTTAGACTGGGACAGGACCTGGGAGACCCAGTACTTC. Its protein is CASSLDWDRTWETQYF. The full variable domain, completed using reference TRBV7-8 and TRBJ2-5, is GAGVSQSPRYKVAKRGQDVALRCDPISGHVSLFWYQQALGQGPEFLTYFQNEAQLDKSGLPSDRFFAERPEGSVSTLKIQRTQQEDSAVYLCASSLDWDRTWETQYFGPGTRLLVL.